The TCR beta chain under discussion was sequenced for a study of cytomegalovirus exposure and HLA in healthy donors. Study-wide points: A later analysis showed TCR association rates differing by HLA locus, peaking at DRB1 and lowest at HLA-C.

Worth noting for this clone: The target antigen is unknown.

CDR3 length: 13 amino acids. V trimming: 11 bases; J trimming: 3 bases; junction bases outside the gene matches: 6. Germline values: CDR1 LNHDA, CDR2 SQIVND (reference sequence). The PCR employed 60 Vbeta primers together with 13 Jbeta primers. The table came from immunoSEQ multiplex PCR; TCRdb's copy has only in-frame clones and leaves some out. This sample has roughly 150,000 clones, with almost 85% found just once. This clonotype was sampled from a man aged 25-40 years in good health and CMV-seronegative. The chain uses TRBV19 and TRBJ2-3; 9 nucleotides agree with TRBD1. Sequences were obtained from PBMCs. For the CDR3, the DNA is TGTGCCGGGGGGGGGACAGGGACAGATACGCAGTATTTT. Its translation is CAGGGTGTDTQYF. The full variable domain, its missing parts supplied by reference TRBV19 and TRBJ2-3, is DGGITQSPKYLFRKEGQNVTLSCEQNLNHDAMYWYRQDPGQGLRLIYYSQIVNDFQKGDIAEGYSVSREKKESFPLTVTSAQKNPTAFYLCAGGGTGTDTQYFGPGTRLTVL.